This paragraph covers one T cell receptor beta chain sequence. Its target is not known. The CDR3 length is 15 residues. The trim removed 5 bases at V and 6 bases at J, leaving 11 bases unmatched. The germline CDR1 and CDR2 sequences are SEHNR and FQNEAQ (reference sequence). For TCRbeta, the library was prepared with unique molecular identifiers. TCRdb reprocessed the PCR reads with MiXCR, giving one entry per CDR3 protein. The data contain 540,000 or so distinct CDR3 sequences, roughly 23% of them singletons. The data stem from a study of T-cell reconstitution after alpha-beta-depleted transplantation in children. General study points: Reportedly, only several hundred clones from non-depleted graft cells drove alpha-beta T-cell counts at about two months. When one year had passed after transplant, most T-cell counts and diversity came from newly produced T cells. Surviving recipient cells, namely T cells and thymic progenitors, were the source of high day-60 TCRbeta diversity in some patients.

The gene calls are TRBV7-9 and TRBJ2-3; TRBD2 matches at 7 bases. This specimen consisted of PBMCs, mostly from graft donor cells, obtained 360 days after TCRalphabeta/CD19-depleted stem cell transplant. This TCR derives from a boy in the first two years of life who had a stem cell transplant for acute myeloid leukemia, so the T cells may come from the graft donor. CDR3 in DNA: TGTGCCAGCAGCCCGGCCGGGGGGAGGAAGGATACGCAGTATTTT. This encodes CASSPAGGRKDTQYF.